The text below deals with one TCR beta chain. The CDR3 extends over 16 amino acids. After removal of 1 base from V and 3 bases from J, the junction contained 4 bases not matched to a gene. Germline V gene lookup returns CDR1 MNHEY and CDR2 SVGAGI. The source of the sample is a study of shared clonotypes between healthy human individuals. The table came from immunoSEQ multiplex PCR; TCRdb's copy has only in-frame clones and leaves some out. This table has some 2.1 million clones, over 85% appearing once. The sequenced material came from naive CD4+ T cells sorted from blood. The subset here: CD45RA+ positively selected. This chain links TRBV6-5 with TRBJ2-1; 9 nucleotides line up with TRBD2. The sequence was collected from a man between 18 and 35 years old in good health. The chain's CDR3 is CASSYLERGVYNEQFF. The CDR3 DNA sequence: TGTGCCAGCAGTTACTTAGAGCGGGGGGTCTACAATGAGCAGTTCTTC.